One sample yielded the 5 T cell receptor beta chains listed below, sequenced in a study of cytomegalovirus exposure and HLA in healthy donors. Primers: 60 Vbeta forward and 13 Jbeta reverse. Some clones are missing from TCRdb's copy, which holds only in-frame ones; the method was immunoSEQ multiplex PCR. This listing includes 130,000 or so clones. The sequenced material came from PBMCs. The receptors stem from a woman under 30 in good health and CMV-seronegative.

V gene TRBV14 combines with J gene TRBJ2-5; 11 bases align to TRBD1. Germline V lookup: CDR1 SGHDN, CDR2 FVKESK. The CDR3 has 14 residues. The V segment lost 1 base and the J segment 11 bases; nucleotides outside the gene matches: 6. CDR3 DNA: TGTGCCAGCAGCCAAGCGGACAGGGGGCGGAAGCAGTACTTC. It is translated as CASSQADRGRKQYF.

This chain links TRBV30 with TRBJ1-4, with 10 bases matching TRBD1. This CDR3 spans 14 amino acids. Germline V lookup: CDR1 GTSNPN, CDR2 SVGIG (reference sequence). The ends lost 7 bases at V and 6 bases at J; junction bases unmatched: 8. CDR3 region: CALRQGALDEKLFF. DNA for the CDR3: TGTGCCTTGAGACAGGGGGCGCTTGATGAAAAACTGTTTTTT.

The chain employs TRBV7-9 and TRBJ2-5; D is perhaps TRBD2 (5 bases). Deletions cut 3 bases from V and 3 bases from J, with 5 bases between. Germline CDR1 SEHNR, CDR2 FQNEAQ (reference sequence). The CDR3 covers 12 residues. The CDR3, as DNA: TGTGCCAGCAGCTTGAGGGAAGAGACCCAGTACTTC. This codes for CASSLREETQYF.

The CDR3 sequence is CASSLNFQLSGNTGELFF. CDR3 nucleotides: TGTGCCAGCAGCTTAAATTTTCAGTTGTCGGGAAACACCGGGGAGCTGTTTTTT. This chain joins TRBV7-9 and TRBJ2-2; TRBD2 might be the D (5 bases). This CDR3 contains 18 residues. Trimming cost V 2 bases and J 2 bases, with 18 bases left between them. In germline, CDR1 is SEHNR, CDR2 FQNEAQ (reference sequence). Full variable domain (missing parts from reference TRBV7-9 and TRBJ2-2): DTGVSQNPRHKITKRGQNVTFRCDPISEHNRLYWYRQTLGQGPEFLTYFQNEAQLEKSRLLSDRFSAERPKGSFSTLEIQRTEQGDSAMYLCASSLNFQLSGNTGELFFGEGSRLTVL.

This sequence joins TRBV2 and TRBJ1-4; the D is unclear. This CDR3 comprises 14 residues. V was cut by 10 bases and J by 8 bases, with 20 bases left in between. CDR1 and CDR2 (germline): SNHLY, FYNNEI. CDR3 in amino acids: CATNPGAGGEKLFF. CDR3 bases: TGTGCCACCAACCCGGGAGCCGGTGGGGAAAAACTGTTTTTT.